The 3 T cell receptor delta chains presented below share a single source sample, sequenced in a study of gamma-delta T cells after stem cell transplantation. TCRdb processed the RT-PCR reads again with the CATT caller. The sample records nearly 600 delta-chain clones, around 40% being singletons. Specimen: gamma-delta T cells. These receptors were obtained from a human donor. It is not recorded whose cells these are; they may come from a transplant donor.

In nucleotides, the CDR3 is TGTGCCTGTGACACCGCGTCAAGGAATTACTGGGGATCCCAGGGCGATAAACTCATCTTT. Amino acids: CACDTASRNYWGSQGDKLIF. The chain links TRDV2 to TRDJ1; 7 bases are shared with TRDD3. Germline V gives CDR1 GEAIGNYY, CDR2 EKD. V lost 0 bases and J lost 4; bases outside the gene matches: 22. This CDR3 region has 20 residues.

V is TRDV2 and J is TRDJ1, with D unresolved. The V gene's germline CDR1 is GEAIGNYY and CDR2 EKD. The CDR3 has 15 residues. Trimming cost V 0 bases and J 1 base, with 11 bases left between them. CDR3 sequence reads: CACDTVSGTTDKLIF. The CDR3 DNA follows: TGTGCCTGTGACACCGTATCTGGAACCACCGATAAACTCATCTTT.

The rearrangement uses TRDV3 and TRDJ1; TRDD3 is a possible D gene (6 bases). Trimming took 3 bases from V and 0 from J, leaving 32 bases between them. CDR1 TVYSNPD and CDR2 GDNSRS come from the germline V gene (reference sequence). The CDR3 consists of 20 residues. This CDR3 reads CALRYRAWWILAPYTDKLIF. In nucleotides, the CDR3 is TGTGCCTTAAGGTACCGGGCTTGGTGGATACTCGCCCCCTACACCGATAAACTCATCTTT.